A single sample is the source of the 10 T cell receptor beta chains below, sequenced in a study of glioma-infiltrating T cells after dendritic cell vaccination. Generated by immunoSEQ multiplex PCR, the TCRdb table keeps only in-frame clones and is missing some. The sample records about 67,000 clones, around 81% being singletons. The sequenced sample was blood, obtained before dendritic cell vaccination. The receptors shown here come from a human donor with glioblastoma.

As for this clone: Germline and junction disagree at one end, which may indicate a read error. The chain has TRBV6-1 and TRBJ2-7; the match to TRBD1 covers 8 bases. Per the germline V gene, CDR1 is MNHNS and CDR2 is SASEGT. This CDR3 has 11 residues. CDR3 sequence: CASSAAGGTRF. In DNA, the CDR3 is TGTGCCAGCAGCGCGGCAGGGGGCACTAGGTTC.

The chain joins TRBV10-1 to TRBJ1-2; 9 positions match TRBD1. J lost 2 bases, V lost 4 bases, and 2 bases had no gene match. This CDR3 contains 14 residues. CDR1 and CDR2 from the germline V gene are WNHNN and SYGVQD (reference sequence). The CDR3 DNA sequence: TGCGCCAGCAGTGGGGACAGGGCGAACTATGGCTACACCTTC. Translation gives CASSGDRANYGYTF.

A single count supports this clone. This chain links TRBV5-1 with TRBJ1-1; 10 positions match TRBD1. This CDR3 is 15 amino acids long. CDR1 is SGHRS, CDR2 YFSETQ, per germline. Trimming cost V 1 base and J 6 bases; bases outside gene matches: 6. CDR3 nucleotide sequence: TGCGCCAGCAGCTTGCAGGGACAGGGGTTTCCTGAAGCTTTCTTT. The encoded protein is CASSLQGQGFPEAFF.

The chain couples TRBV7-3 to TRBJ2-2; TRBD1 is a possible D gene (5 bases). CDR3 length: 16 residues. Trimming left V 5 bases short and J 4 bases short, with 17 bases between. Germline V gene lookup returns CDR1 SGHTA and CDR2 FQGTGA. The CDR3, as DNA: TGTGCCAGCAGCCTCCTGTCAGGGATGGCCACCGGGGAGCTGTTTTTT. Protein: CASSLLSGMATGELFF.

CDR3 bases: TGTGCCAGCAGCCCTGGCCTTACTAGCAGTGAGCAGTTCTTC. It translates to CASSPGLTSSEQFF. This chain joins TRBV7-2 and TRBJ2-1; tentative D call: TRBD2 (6 bases). Germline V gene lookup returns CDR1 SGHTA and CDR2 FQGNSA. The CDR3 extends over 14 amino acids. V lost 5 bases to trimming and J lost 9 bases, with 17 bases between them.

The chain links TRBV28 to TRBJ1-1; D perhaps matches TRBD1 (5 bases). The germline CDR1 and CDR2 sequences are MDHEN and SYDVKM. The CDR3 covers 13 residues. Deletions cut 8 bases from V and 6 bases from J, with 16 bases between. The CDR3 is CASGEGATPEAFF. CDR3 bases: TGTGCCAGCGGGGAAGGGGCCACCCCTGAAGCTTTCTTT.

The V call is TRBV19, the J call TRBJ2-7, with 7 bases that match TRBD2. With V trimmed by 6 bases and J by 6 bases, 8 bases remained unmatched. This CDR3 is 13 amino acids long. Germline V gene lookup returns CDR1 LNHDA and CDR2 SQIVND (reference sequence). The CDR3 coding sequence is TGTGCCAGTAGCCTTAACCGGGGGGTCGAGCAGTACTTC. Translated, it gives CASSLNRGVEQYF. Variable domain in full (rest from reference TRBV19 and TRBJ2-7): DGGITQSPKYLFRKEGQNVTLSCEQNLNHDAMYWYRQDPGQGLRLIYYSQIVNDFQKGDIAEGYSVSREKKESFPLTVTSAQKNPTAFYLCASSLNRGVEQYFGPGTRLTVT.

The chain carries TRBV30 and TRBJ1-1; a possible D gene is TRBD1 (5 bases). Germline V lookup: CDR1 GTSNPN, CDR2 SVGIG (reference sequence). This CDR3 is 13 amino acids long. V was cut by 2 bases and J by 7 bases, with 14 bases left in between. The CDR3 DNA sequence: TGTGCCTGGAGTCCGATGGGGCTGGATGAAGCTTTCTTT. Residues: CAWSPMGLDEAFF.

The gene calls are TRBV5-1 and TRBJ2-3; possible D gene TRBD1, 5 bases. Germline values: CDR1 SGHRS, CDR2 YFSETQ. V shed 2 bases and J shed 2 bases, with 18 bases lying between them. The CDR3 runs to 17 residues. CDR3 in amino acids: CASSFVVDTDNTDTQYF. In DNA form, the CDR3 reads TGCGCCAGCAGCTTCGTGGTGGACACCGATAACACAGATACGCAGTATTTT.

V and J are TRBV19 and TRBJ1-1; D may be TRBD1 (5 bases). V was clipped by 4 bases and J by 0 bases, with 12 bases between them. The CDR3 has 15 residues. Germline CDR1 LNHDA, CDR2 SQIVND (reference sequence). The CDR3 nucleotides are TGTGCCAGTAGTAAACGACAGATAATGAACACTGAAGCTTTCTTT. Translating gives CASSKRQIMNTEAFF.